These 31 T cell receptor beta chains were all obtained from the same sample, sequenced in a study of cytomegalovirus exposure and HLA in healthy donors. In the PCR, 60 Vbeta and 13 Jbeta primers were used. Using immunoSEQ multiplex PCR, the repertoire was profiled, and TCRdb retains in-frame clones only, with some absent. The sample records 150,000 to 250,000 clones, 70% to 85% being singletons. Sequenced input: PBMCs. All receptors come from a boy between 2 and 10 years old in good health and CMV-seronegative.

V is TRBV10-1 and J is TRBJ1-2; 7 bases match TRBD1. With V trimmed by 6 bases and J by 7 bases, 8 bases remained unmatched. The CDR3 is 13 residues long. Per germline, CDR1 WNHNN and CDR2 SYGVQD (reference sequence). The CDR3, as DNA: TGCGCCAGCAGCTTAGACAGGGCCGCTGGCTACACCTTC. Translation: CASSLDRAAGYTF.

CDR3 residues: CASRPGQDRVNEQFF. CDR3 coding DNA: TGTGCCAGCAGACCTGGACAGGATCGGGTCAATGAGCAGTTCTTC. The rearrangement uses TRBV27 and TRBJ2-1, with TRBD1 identical over 7 bases. Germline values: CDR1 MNHEY, CDR2 SMNVEV (reference sequence). The CDR3 consists of 15 residues. The ends lost 6 bases at V and 6 bases at J; junction bases unmatched: 11.

V usage is TRBV4-1 and J usage is TRBJ2-7; TRBD2 matches at 8 bases. CDR3 length: 14 amino acids. Trimming removed 5 bases from V and 6 bases from J; junction bases left unmatched: 9. Germline V gives CDR1 MGHRA, CDR2 YSYEKL. In nucleotides, the CDR3 is TGCGCCAGCAGCGACCCGGGACTAGTCTCCGAGCAGTACTTC. This sequence encodes CASSDPGLVSEQYF.

The chain recombines TRBV28 with TRBJ1-2; 7 nucleotides line up with TRBD1. In germline, CDR1 is MDHEN, CDR2 SYDVKM. V was clipped by 8 bases and J by 2 bases; unmatched bases: 8. The CDR3 has 14 residues. This CDR3 is CASAPGTENYGYTF. The CDR3 nucleotides are TGTGCCAGCGCCCCCGGGACAGAAAACTATGGCTACACCTTC.

There are a few counts of this clone. The CDR3 is CASSQGLAGETQYF. The DNA of the CDR3 is TGCGCCAGCAGTCAGGGACTAGCGGGTGAGACCCAGTACTTC. The chain joins TRBV5-1 to TRBJ2-5; 12 bases are a match to TRBD2. Germline V gives CDR1 SGHRS, CDR2 YFSETQ. The CDR3 totals 14 residues. The V segment lost 5 bases and the J segment 5 bases; nucleotides outside the gene matches: 4. The complete variable domain, with remaining parts taken from reference TRBV5-1 and TRBJ2-5, reads KAGVTQTPRYLIKTRGQQVTLSCSPISGHRSVSWYQQTPGQGLQFLFEYFSETQRNKGNFPGRFSGRQFSNSRSEMNVSTLELGDSALYLCASSQGLAGETQYFGPGTRLLVL.

The CDR3 protein is CASGLGRQEQFF. CDR3 sequence (DNA): TGTGCTAGTGGTTTGGGGCGGCAGGAGCAGTTCTTC. The chain joins TRBV12-5 to TRBJ2-1; D not certain. The CDR3 extends over 12 amino acids. CDR1 and CDR2 from the germline V gene are LGHNT and FRNRAP. V lost 1 base to trimming and J lost 10 bases, with 8 bases between them.

V and J are TRBV7-2 and TRBJ2-7; perhaps TRBD1 as D (5 bases). Germline lookup yields CDR1 SGHTA and CDR2 FQGNSA. Trimming took off 5 bases at V and 0 bases at J, with 14 bases between the two ends. The CDR3 loop spans 15 amino acids. This chain's CDR3 is CASSPKWGASYEQYF. In DNA form, the CDR3 reads TGTGCCAGCAGCCCGAAATGGGGCGCCTCCTACGAGCAGTACTTC.

This chain connects TRBV5-1 to TRBJ2-7; D may be TRBD2 (6 bases). The V end was cut by 0 bases, the J end by 3 bases, with 13 bases between. Germline lookup yields CDR1 SGHRS and CDR2 YFSETQ. The CDR3 is 15 amino acids. CDR3 residues: CASSLAGVPLYEQYF. The CDR3 DNA follows: TGCGCCAGCAGCTTGGCGGGGGTCCCCCTCTACGAGCAGTACTTC.

The sample holds one count of this clone. The chain joins TRBV7-3 to TRBJ2-5; 8 nucleotides line up with TRBD1. Germline CDR1 SGHTA, CDR2 FQGTGA. With V trimmed by 2 bases and J by 7 bases, 6 bases remained unmatched. This CDR3 comprises 14 residues. The CDR3 DNA sequence: TGTGCCAGCAGCTTATCCGGACAGGGTGGGACCCAGTACTTC. Translation: CASSLSGQGGTQYF.

The V call is TRBV4-1, the J call TRBJ1-1; 7 bases line up with TRBD1. Germline V gene data show CDR1 as MGHRA and CDR2 as YSYEKL. Trimming cost V 0 bases and J 6 bases; bases outside gene matches: 4. This CDR3 is built from 14 residues. CDR3 in amino acids: CASSQELGTAEAFF. The CDR3 region has the DNA TGCGCCAGCAGCCAAGAGCTCGGGACAGCTGAAGCTTTCTTT.

The V and J genes are TRBV11-2 and TRBJ2-3; D possibly corresponds to TRBD2 (5 bases). Germline lookup yields CDR1 SGHAT and CDR2 FQNNGV. The CDR3 is made up of 15 amino acids. Trimming left V 5 bases short and J 1 base short, with 13 bases between. The CDR3 here is CASSMISRGTDTQYF. CDR3 DNA sequence: TGTGCCAGCAGCATGATTTCGCGGGGCACAGATACGCAGTATTTT.

The chain has TRBV5-1 and TRBJ2-7, with TRBD1 identical over 8 bases. This CDR3 is built from 13 residues. The germline CDR1 and CDR2 sequences are SGHRS and YFSETQ. Losses at the gene ends were 7 bases for V and 1 base for J; bases not matched to a gene: 4. CDR3 region: CASQWDRSYEQYF. The DNA for the CDR3 is TGCGCCAGCCAGTGGGACAGGTCCTACGAGCAGTACTTC. Complete variable domain (other parts from reference TRBV5-1 and TRBJ2-7): KAGVTQTPRYLIKTRGQQVTLSCSPISGHRSVSWYQQTPGQGLQFLFEYFSETQRNKGNFPGRFSGRQFSNSRSEMNVSTLELGDSALYLCASQWDRSYEQYFGPGTRLTVT.

The rearrangement uses TRBV29-1 and TRBJ2-5; the match to TRBD2 covers 8 bases. Germline V gene sequence: CDR1 SQVTM, CDR2 ANQGSEA. There are 16 residues in the CDR3. Germline trimming cut 4 bases from V and 5 bases from J; bases unmatched to any gene: 15. CDR3 sequence reads: CSVASARRGARETQYF. Written as DNA, the CDR3 is TGCAGCGTTGCGAGCGCCCGGCGGGGGGCCAGGGAGACCCAGTACTTC.

The chain employs TRBV18 and TRBJ1-4; D is undetermined. The CDR3 spans 13 residues. Between the trimmed V and J ends, which lost 3 bases and 8 bases, there was a span of 10 bases. Germline CDR1 reads KGHSH; CDR2 reads LQKENI. CDR3 bases: TGTGCCAGCTCACCGCCCGGTCTCGAAAAACTGTTTTTT. Translated: CASSPPGLEKLFF.

The chain combines TRBV9 with TRBJ1-2, with D possibly matching TRBD1 (5 bases). Trimming removed 4 bases at V and 14 bases at J, with 24 bases between. The CDR3 spans 14 residues. Germline-derived CDR1 and CDR2 are SGDLS and YYNGEE. CDR3 sequence: CASSSLWIGGAHTF. The CDR3 DNA reads as TGTGCCAGCAGCTCCCTTTGGATAGGAGGGGCTCATACCTTC.

Concerning this clone itself: The same CDR3 is also encoded by other DNA sequences in this sample. This chain links TRBV7-2 with TRBJ2-7, with 8 bases that match TRBD1. Trimming cost V 3 bases and J 2 bases; bases outside gene matches: 3. The CDR3 is 14 residues long. Looked up from germline, CDR1 is SGHTA and CDR2 is FQGNSA. This chain's CDR3 is CASSFGTGPYEQYF. CDR3 nucleotide sequence: TGTGCCAGCAGCTTCGGGACAGGTCCCTACGAGCAGTACTTC.

The V and J genes are TRBV5-6 and TRBJ2-3; 11 bases align to TRBD2. The CDR3 runs to 16 residues. Germline CDR1 and CDR2: SGHDT and YYEEEE. Trimming removed 0 bases from V and 5 bases from J; junction bases left unmatched: 5. CDR3 in DNA: TGTGCCAGCAGCTTGGGAACTAGCGGGGGTCTAGATACGCAGTATTTT. This translates into CASSLGTSGGLDTQYF.

The chain couples TRBV5-6 to TRBJ2-5; 10 bases match TRBD2. The J call could be wrong; TRBJ2-7 is a better fit for the DNA end. This CDR3 is 17 amino acids long. Germline values: CDR1 SGHDT, CDR2 YYEEEE. The CDR3 is CASSLDPSGGKSYEQYF. CDR3 coding DNA: TGTGCCAGCAGCTTGGATCCTAGCGGGGGTAAATCCTACGAGCAGTACTTC.

V is TRBV7-2 and J is TRBJ1-1, with D unresolved. CDR1 and CDR2 (germline): SGHTA, FQGNSA. V shed 5 bases and J shed 5 bases, with 12 bases lying between them. This CDR3 contains 13 residues. CDR3 sequence: CASSPPGRTEAFF. In DNA, the CDR3 is TGTGCCAGCAGCCCCCCGGGGAGGACTGAAGCTTTCTTT.

V gene TRBV7-6 combines with J gene TRBJ1-1, with 7 nucleotides matching TRBD1. The V gene's germline CDR1 is SGHVS and CDR2 FNYEAQ. This CDR3 comprises 12 residues. The V segment lost 6 bases and the J segment 4 bases; nucleotides outside the gene matches: 2. This CDR3 is CASSRQGTEAFF. The CDR3 DNA sequence: TGTGCCAGCAGTCGACAGGGCACTGAAGCTTTCTTT.

The chain combines TRBV6-5 with TRBJ2-7; perhaps TRBD1 as D (6 bases). The CDR3 is made up of 15 amino acids. From germline, CDR1 is MNHEY and CDR2 SVGAGI. The ends were cut back, 2 bases at V and 7 bases at J, with 18 bases in the middle. CDR3 in amino acids: CASSYASGAPREQYF. The CDR3 DNA reads as TGTGCCAGCAGTTACGCATCAGGGGCCCCCAGAGAGCAGTACTTC.

The rearrangement joins TRBV2 to TRBJ1-1, with D uncertain. The CDR3 consists of 13 residues. CDR1 is SNHLY, CDR2 FYNNEI, per germline. The V gene lost 2 bases and the J gene lost 5 bases, with 9 bases spanning the gap. CDR3: CASSEMGKTEAFF. In DNA, the CDR3 is TGTGCCAGCAGTGAAATGGGCAAGACTGAAGCTTTCTTT.

This clone was seen only a few times. The CDR3 sequence is CASSFARGITDTQYF. In DNA, the CDR3 is TGTGCCAGCAGCTTTGCCAGGGGGATCACAGATACGCAGTATTTT. V usage is TRBV7-9 and J usage is TRBJ2-3, with 7 bases identical to TRBD1. This CDR3 is 15 amino acids long. Germline loops: CDR1 SEHNR, CDR2 FQNEAQ (reference sequence). Unmatched junction bases numbered 5, after V lost 3 bases and J lost 2 bases. The whole variable domain, remainder taken from reference TRBV7-9 and TRBJ2-3, is DTGVSQNPRHKITKRGQNVTFRCDPISEHNRLYWYRQTLGQGPEFLTYFQNEAQLEKSRLLSDRFSAERPKGSFSTLEIQRTEQGDSAMYLCASSFARGITDTQYFGPGTRLTVL.

The chain couples TRBV25-1 to TRBJ1-6, with D unresolved. Trimming stripped 6 bases from V and 6 bases from J, with 6 bases between. Germline V lookup: CDR1 MGHDK, CDR2 SYGVNS. The CDR3 sequence is 12 residues long. The CDR3 DNA reads TGTGCCAGCAGCCAGTTTAATTCACCCCTCCACTTT. It encodes CASSQFNSPLHF.

V is TRBV11-1 and J is TRBJ2-2; a weak D match, TRBD2 (5 bases). The CDR3 runs to 14 residues. Per the germline V gene, CDR1 is SGHAT and CDR2 is FQDESV (reference sequence). Trimming took 6 bases from V and 3 from J, leaving 11 bases between them. For the CDR3, the DNA is TGTGCCAGCAGACCCGGACTGGACACCGGGGAGCTGTTTTTT. It encodes CASRPGLDTGELFF.

The chain recombines TRBV5-1 with TRBJ2-5; tentatively, D is TRBD1 (8 bases). Judging by the DNA end, TRBJ2-7 fits better; the J call may be wrong. The length of the CDR3 is 16 residues. Per the germline V gene, CDR1 is SGHRS and CDR2 is YFSETQ. DNA for the CDR3: TGCGCCAGCAGCTCGGACGGGGGGACAGGTGCCTACGAGCAGTACTTC. It codes for CASSSDGGTGAYEQYF.

This clone was recorded once. The chain links TRBV2 to TRBJ2-1, with TRBD1 matching 8 bases. The CDR3 runs to 15 residues. The germline V gene has CDR1 SNHLY and CDR2 FYNNEI. The trim removed 6 bases at V and 0 bases at J, leaving 4 bases unmatched. The CDR3 region is CASRSGTGSYNEQFF. CDR3 DNA: TGTGCCAGCAGATCCGGGACAGGCTCCTACAATGAGCAGTTCTTC.

Comments on this clone: An end of the junction differs from the germline gene, which may be a read error. This chain uses TRBV7-9 with TRBJ2-1; a weak D match, TRBD2 (6 bases). Germline CDR1 SEHNR, CDR2 FQNEAQ (reference sequence). This CDR3 has 13 residues. CDR3 coding DNA: TGTTCCAGCAGCCACCCCGGCGGGGATGAGCAGTTCTTC. It translates to CSSSHPGGDEQFF.

The chain couples TRBV7-2 to TRBJ1-2, with D possibly TRBD1 on 6 matching bases. V lost 3 bases and J 7 bases, leaving 12 bases between the germline ends. CDR3 length: 13 amino acids. Germline values: CDR1 SGHTA, CDR2 FQGNSA. CDR3 nucleotide sequence: TGTGCCAGCAGCTTTACAGGGTCCCCTGGCTACACCTTC. As protein: CASSFTGSPGYTF.

This clone has just one count. CDR3 sequence: CASSVRATEAFF. In nucleotides, the CDR3 is TGTGCCAGCTCGGTCCGAGCCACTGAAGCTTTCTTT. The chain employs TRBV2 and TRBJ1-1; D call uncertain. Germline lookup yields CDR1 SNHLY and CDR2 FYNNEI. V was trimmed by 8 bases and J by 4 bases, leaving 11 bases between them. This CDR3 comprises 12 residues.

The chain uses TRBV6-6 and TRBJ1-2; no clear D. The germline V gene encodes CDR1 MNHNY and CDR2 SVGAGI (reference sequence). Trimming shortened V by 0 bases and J by 2 bases, and 10 bases separated the two germline ends. This CDR3 is 15 amino acids long. In DNA, the CDR3 is TGTGCCAGCAGTTACTCGAATGCGGGAAACTATGGCTACACCTTC. Its protein product is CASSYSNAGNYGYTF.